This T cell receptor beta chain was sequenced during a study of OX40 agonist ivuxolimab in advanced cancers. Overall study: Partial responses occurred in Three dose-escalation patients, one with hepatocellular carcinoma and two with cutaneous melanoma.

Germline V gene lookup returns CDR1 MNHNY and CDR2 SVGAGI (reference sequence). V was pared by 4 bases and J by 1 base, with 5 bases of the junction left unmatched. This CDR3 has 15 residues. Researchers took blood at baseline, on cycle 4 day 1, and on cycle 7 day 1. Only in-frame clones appear in the TCRdb table, and some are missing; sequencing was by immunoSEQ multiplex PCR. In the table there are 90,000 to 120,000 clones, under 95% of which are singletons. The genes are TRBV6-6 and TRBJ2-3; 7 bases are a match to TRBD1. The sample was CD4+ or CD8+ T cells sorted from blood, taken in a trial of the OX40 agonist ivuxolimab. The receptor's source is an adult with an advanced solid tumor such as melanoma, head and neck, liver or kidney cancer. CDR3 amino acids: CASSFWDSGTDTQYF. The CDR3 DNA reads TGTGCCAGCAGTTTCTGGGACAGCGGCACAGATACGCAGTATTTT.